A single sample gave rise to the 22 T cell receptor beta chains below, sequenced in a study of shared clonotypes between healthy human individuals. Profiled with immunoSEQ multiplex PCR; TCRdb holds only in-frame clones, not every one. The data hold about 2.3 million clones, with 80% to 95% observed a single time. Sequenced input: naive CD4+ T cells from PBMCs. Subset given: CD45RA+ positively selected. These receptors were taken from a man younger than 35 in good health. Some clones in this sample may be carry-over from other donors' samples.

V gene TRBV5-1 combines with J gene TRBJ2-2, with no clear D. Per germline, CDR1 SGHRS and CDR2 YFSETQ. Between the trimmed V and J ends, which lost 1 base and 4 bases, there was a span of 11 bases. The CDR3 extends over 15 amino acids. As DNA, the CDR3 is TGCGCCAGCAGCTTGATGGGCCAGTTCACCGGGGAGCTGTTTTTT. Its protein is CASSLMGQFTGELFF.

To note about this clone: Its ends do not fully match the called genes, so a read error is possible. The chain is built from TRBV29-1 and TRBJ1-1; D unclear. CDR1 and CDR2 (germline): SQVTM, ANQGSEA. CDR3 size: 16 residues. The CDR3 bases are TGCAGCGTTTCTAGGCCGGGAGGGTTCGGGAACGCTGAAGCTTTCTTT. Protein: CSVSRPGGFGNAEAFF.

J is TRBJ1-4 and V is TRBV2; D ambiguous. The CDR3 contains 12 residues. V gave up 5 bases and J gave up 13 bases, with 14 bases separating them. CDR1 is SNHLY, CDR2 FYNNEI, per germline. The CDR3 DNA reads TGTGCCAGCAGTCCAGCCGGGTTGAGACTGTTTTTT. It encodes CASSPAGLRLFF.

The chain links TRBV9 to TRBJ2-3; D perhaps matches TRBD2 (5 bases). The V gene lost 2 bases and the J gene lost 1 base, with 20 bases spanning the gap. The CDR3 loop spans 18 amino acids. Germline V lookup: CDR1 SGDLS, CDR2 YYNGEE. Here the CDR3 DNA reads TGTGCCAGCAGCGTCGGACTTAGCCAGAGCGGCGGCACAGATACGCAGTATTTT. Translation gives CASSVGLSQSGGTDTQYF. Full variable domain (missing parts from reference TRBV9 and TRBJ2-3): DSGVTQTPKHLITATGQRVTLRCSPRSGDLSVYWYQQSLDQGLQFLIQYYNGEERAKGNILERFSAQQFPDLHSELNLSSLELGDSALYFCASSVGLSQSGGTDTQYFGPGTRLTVL.

Here the CDR3 reads CASSLALLAGGTDTQYF. The CDR3 region has the DNA TGTGCCAGCAGCTTAGCCCTACTAGCGGGAGGGACAGATACGCAGTATTTT. This rearrangement joins TRBV7-2 to TRBJ2-3, with 13 nucleotides matching TRBD2. The junction had 3 bases not matched to a gene; V was cut back by 0 bases and J by 3 bases. Germline V gene sequence: CDR1 SGHTA, CDR2 FQGNSA. CDR3 length: 17 residues.

CDR3 bases: TGTGCCAGCAGCTCGCGGGCGGGAGGGGAGACCCAGTACTTC. This codes for CASSSRAGGETQYF. The V call is TRBV5-8, the J call TRBJ2-5; 9 bases map to TRBD2. This CDR3 contains 14 residues. Germline CDR1 is SGHTS and CDR2 is YDEGEE. J was trimmed by 5 bases and V by 3 bases; bases with no gene match: 5. Complete variable domain (other parts from reference TRBV5-8 and TRBJ2-5): EAGVTQSPTHLIKTRGQQATLRCSPISGHTSVYWYQQALGLGLQFLLWYDEGEERNRGNFPPRFSGRQFPNYSSELNVNALELEDSALYLCASSSRAGGETQYFGPGTRLLVL.

The chain recombines TRBV6-5 with TRBJ1-2, with a possible D match to TRBD1 (5 bases). CDR3 length: 13 amino acids. CDR1 and CDR2 (germline): MNHEY, SVGAGI. V shed 6 bases and J shed 6 bases, with 14 bases lying between them. DNA of the CDR3: TGTGCCAGCAGCCCCGGGACGGGCGATGGCTACACCTTC. Its protein product is CASSPGTGDGYTF.

The chain employs TRBV18 and TRBJ2-2; tentatively, D is TRBD2 (5 bases). The CDR3 runs 16 residues. V was shortened by 1 base and J by 3 bases, with 12 bases between the two germline ends. CDR1 is KGHSH and CDR2 is LQKENI in the germline V gene. The CDR3, as DNA: TGTGCCAGCTCACCACGCCAGTTGAGGGACACCGGGGAGCTGTTTTTT. It specifies CASSPRQLRDTGELFF.

The V call is TRBV30, the J call TRBJ1-3; 9 bases match TRBD1. Germline CDR1 reads GTSNPN; CDR2 reads SVGIG (reference sequence). The CDR3 spans 15 residues. Trimming took 0 bases from V and 4 from J; bases not matched to a gene: 4. CDR3 sequence reads: CAWSVGTGIGNTIYF. CDR3 nucleotide sequence: TGTGCCTGGAGTGTCGGGACAGGGATAGGAAACACCATATATTTT.

The chain joins TRBV28 to TRBJ1-2; 7 bases are shared with TRBD1. V shed 6 bases, J shed 2 bases, and the junction held 6 bases outside the gene matches. Germline V gene data show CDR1 as MDHEN and CDR2 as SYDVKM. This CDR3 is 14 amino acids long. For the CDR3, the DNA is TGTGCCAGCAGCCGGCCGACAGGGAACTATGGCTACACCTTC. It yields the protein CASSRPTGNYGYTF.

The chain employs TRBV19 and TRBJ1-5, with 8 positions matching TRBD1. This CDR3 has 17 residues. Germline CDR1 is LNHDA and CDR2 is SQIVND (reference sequence). After removal of 6 bases from V and 4 bases from J, the junction contained 14 bases not matched to a gene. CDR3 region: CASSDAFSDRGNQPQHF. The CDR3 DNA sequence: TGTGCCAGTAGCGACGCTTTTTCAGACAGGGGAAATCAGCCCCAGCATTTT.

This clone came up once. The rearrangement joins TRBV6-1 to TRBJ2-1, with a possible D match to TRBD1 (7 bases). Germline loops: CDR1 MNHNS, CDR2 SASEGT. The V end was cut by 8 bases, the J end by 10 bases, with 15 bases between. The CDR3 loop spans 12 amino acids. This chain's CDR3 is CASLAGGLEQFF. In nucleotides, the CDR3 is TGTGCCAGCCTCGCAGGGGGGTTGGAGCAGTTCTTC.

V usage is TRBV4-3 and J usage is TRBJ1-4; 8 positions match TRBD1. The J segment lost 4 bases and the V segment lost 3 bases, leaving 7 bases of the junction unmatched. Germline CDR1 is LGHNA and CDR2 is YSLEER. The CDR3 consists of 16 residues. In DNA, the CDR3 is TGCGCCAGCAGCCATACCACAGGGGGGGGTAATGAAAAACTGTTTTTT. It codes for CASSHTTGGGNEKLFF.

This chain joins TRBV28 and TRBJ2-2; possibly TRBD2 for D (5 bases). V lost 10 bases and J 1 base, leaving 13 bases between the germline ends. Germline values: CDR1 MDHEN, CDR2 SYDVKM. The CDR3 runs 14 residues. In nucleotides, the CDR3 is TGTGCCACCCGAAGCGGAAGGAACACCGGGGAGCTGTTTTTT. This encodes CATRSGRNTGELFF. Full variable domain (rest looked up from reference TRBV28 and TRBJ2-2): DVKVTQSSRYLVKRTGEKVFLECVQDMDHENMFWYRQDPGLGLRLIYFSYDVKMKEKGDIPEGYSVSREKKERFSLILESASTNQTSMYLCATRSGRNTGELFFGEGSRLTVL.

The V and J genes are TRBV28 and TRBJ2-2; 10 bases are a match to TRBD1. In germline, CDR1 is MDHEN, CDR2 SYDVKM. Trimming at V came to 6 bases and at J to 4 bases, leaving 5 bases not matched to a gene. CDR3 size: 15 residues. CDR3 nucleotides: TGTGCCAGCAGCGAGACAGGGGGCGCCACCGGGGAGCTGTTTTTT. Translated: CASSETGGATGELFF.

In DNA form, the CDR3 reads TGCAGCGTGGGGGACTTCGACAATGAGCAGTTCTTC. Its translation: CSVGDFDNEQFF. The V gene is TRBV29-1, the J gene TRBJ2-1; tentatively, D is TRBD2 (6 bases). The CDR3 has 12 residues. Germline V gene data show CDR1 as SQVTM and CDR2 as ANQGSEA. V shed 6 bases and J shed 5 bases, with 11 bases lying between them.

This clone was detected a few times. V and J are TRBV9 and TRBJ1-3, with TRBD1 as a possible D gene (6 bases). CDR3 size: 14 residues. Germline CDR1 and CDR2: SGDLS and YYNGEE. V shed 4 bases and J shed 4 bases, with 12 bases lying between them. CDR3 nucleotides: TGTGCCAGCAGCTCGAGGGACATGGGAAACACCATATATTTT. Its protein product is CASSSRDMGNTIYF.

The rearrangement links TRBV19 to TRBJ2-7; D is unclear. This CDR3 has 14 amino acids. V was shortened by 7 bases and J by 0 bases, with 13 bases between the two germline ends. Looked up from germline, CDR1 is LNHDA and CDR2 is SQIVND (reference sequence). CDR3 amino acids: CASTRRIISYEQYF. In DNA form, the CDR3 reads TGTGCCAGTACCCGGCGGATTATCTCCTACGAGCAGTACTTC. Supplemented by reference TRBV19 and TRBJ2-7, the full variable domain reads DGGITQSPKYLFRKEGQNVTLSCEQNLNHDAMYWYRQDPGQGLRLIYYSQIVNDFQKGDIAEGYSVSREKKESFPLTVTSAQKNPTAFYLCASTRRIISYEQYFGPGTRLTVT.

The rearrangement joins TRBV11-2 to TRBJ2-1, with a weak D call TRBD2 (5 bases). Trimming removed 6 bases from V and 7 bases from J, with 13 bases in between. This CDR3 spans 13 amino acids. Germline lookup yields CDR1 SGHAT and CDR2 FQNNGV. In DNA form, the CDR3 reads TGTGCCAGCAGTCACATGAGGGTAAATGAGCAGTTCTTC. Translated: CASSHMRVNEQFF.

As for this clone: The sample carries other DNA sequences with the same CDR3. The genes are TRBV2 and TRBJ1-5; D unclear. Trimming stripped 3 bases from V and 4 bases from J, with 10 bases between. The CDR3 totals 14 residues. In germline, CDR1 is SNHLY, CDR2 FYNNEI. The DNA of the CDR3 is TGTGCCAGCAGTGAGGGCAAGTCGAATCAGCCCCAGCATTTT. This sequence encodes CASSEGKSNQPQHF.

The rearrangement uses TRBV28 and TRBJ2-7; D may correspond to TRBD1 or TRBD2 (5 bases each). CDR3 size: 16 residues. V shed 5 bases and J shed 1 base, with 18 bases lying between them. Per germline, CDR1 MDHEN and CDR2 SYDVKM. For the CDR3, the DNA is TGTGCCAGCAGTGGCGCCGGGGACCGACGTTCCTACGAGCAGTACTTC. Translated: CASSGAGDRRSYEQYF.

The rearrangement links TRBV7-9 to TRBJ1-1; D is undetermined. There are 15 residues in the CDR3. In germline, CDR1 is SEHNR, CDR2 FQNEAQ (reference sequence). The V end was cut by 1 base, the J end by 1 base, with 10 bases between. The CDR3 loop is CASSLGGRPNTEAFF. In DNA, the CDR3 is TGTGCCAGCAGCTTAGGTGGCAGACCGAACACTGAAGCTTTCTTT. Variable domain in full (rest from reference TRBV7-9 and TRBJ1-1): DTGVSQNPRHKITKRGQNVTFRCDPISEHNRLYWYRQTLGQGPEFLTYFQNEAQLEKSRLLSDRFSAERPKGSFSTLEIQRTEQGDSAMYLCASSLGGRPNTEAFFGQGTRLTVV.